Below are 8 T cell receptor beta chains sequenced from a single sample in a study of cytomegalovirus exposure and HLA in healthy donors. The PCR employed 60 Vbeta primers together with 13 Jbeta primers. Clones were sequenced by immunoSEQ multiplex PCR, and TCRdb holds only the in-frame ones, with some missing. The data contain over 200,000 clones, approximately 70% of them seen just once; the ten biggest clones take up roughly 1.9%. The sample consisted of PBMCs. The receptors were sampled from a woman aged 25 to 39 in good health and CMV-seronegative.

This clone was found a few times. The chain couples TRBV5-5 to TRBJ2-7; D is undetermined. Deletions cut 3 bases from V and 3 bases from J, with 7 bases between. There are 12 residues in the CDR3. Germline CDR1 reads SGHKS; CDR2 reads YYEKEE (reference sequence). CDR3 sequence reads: CASSYNDYEQYF. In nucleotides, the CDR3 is TGTGCCAGCAGCTACAATGACTACGAGCAGTACTTC.

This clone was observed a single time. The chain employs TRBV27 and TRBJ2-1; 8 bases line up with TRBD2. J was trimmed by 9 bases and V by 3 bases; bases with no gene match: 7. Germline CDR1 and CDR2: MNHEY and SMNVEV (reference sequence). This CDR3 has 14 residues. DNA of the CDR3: TGTGCCAGCAGTTTGGGTAGCGGGGCCCTTGAGCAGTTCTTC. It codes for CASSLGSGALEQFF.

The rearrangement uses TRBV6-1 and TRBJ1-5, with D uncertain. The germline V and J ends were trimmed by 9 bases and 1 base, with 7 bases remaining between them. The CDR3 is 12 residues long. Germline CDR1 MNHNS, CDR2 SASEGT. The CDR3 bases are TGTGCCAGACGGGGAAGCAATCAGCCCCAGCATTTT. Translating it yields CARRGSNQPQHF.

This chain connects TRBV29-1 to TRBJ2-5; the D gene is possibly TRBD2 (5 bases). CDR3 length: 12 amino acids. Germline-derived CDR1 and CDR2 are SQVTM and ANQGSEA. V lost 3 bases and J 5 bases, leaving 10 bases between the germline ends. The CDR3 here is CSVESPGETQYF. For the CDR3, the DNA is TGCAGCGTTGAGAGCCCGGGGGAGACCCAGTACTTC. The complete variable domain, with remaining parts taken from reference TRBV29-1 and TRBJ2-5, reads SAVISQKPSRDICQRGTSLTIQCQVDSQVTMMFWYRQQPGQSLTLIATANQGSEATYESGFVIDKFPISRPNLTFSTLTVSNMSPEDSSIYLCSVESPGETQYFGPGTRLLVL.

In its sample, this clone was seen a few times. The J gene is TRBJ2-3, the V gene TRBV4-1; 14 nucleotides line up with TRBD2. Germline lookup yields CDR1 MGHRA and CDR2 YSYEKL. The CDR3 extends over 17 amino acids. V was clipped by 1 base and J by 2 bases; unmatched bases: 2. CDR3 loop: CASSQGLAGGPTDTQYF. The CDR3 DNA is TGCGCCAGCAGCCAAGGACTAGCGGGAGGGCCCACAGATACGCAGTATTTT.

CDR3 bases: TGTGCCAGCAGCTTCGGAGGGCCTGATGAGCAGTTCTTC. Protein sequence: CASSFGGPDEQFF. This chain uses TRBV11-2 with TRBJ2-1, with D perhaps matching TRBD2 (6 bases). The germline V and J ends were trimmed by 3 bases and 8 bases, with 11 bases remaining between them. Germline CDR1 and CDR2: SGHAT and FQNNGV. The CDR3 runs to 13 residues. Supplemented by reference TRBV11-2 and TRBJ2-1, the full variable domain reads EAGVAQSPRYKIIEKRQSVAFWCNPISGHATLYWYQQILGQGPKLLIQFQNNGVVDDSQLPKDRFSAERLKGVDSTLKIQPAKLEDSAVYLCASSFGGPDEQFFGPGTRLTVL.

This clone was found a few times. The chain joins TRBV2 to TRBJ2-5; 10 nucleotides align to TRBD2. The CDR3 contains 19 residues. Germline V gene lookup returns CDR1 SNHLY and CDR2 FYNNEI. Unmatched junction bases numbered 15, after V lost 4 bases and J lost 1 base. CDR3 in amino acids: CASSAKLVSGGPRQETQYF. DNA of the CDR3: TGTGCCAGCAGTGCAAAATTGGTTAGCGGGGGGCCTCGCCAAGAGACCCAGTACTTC.

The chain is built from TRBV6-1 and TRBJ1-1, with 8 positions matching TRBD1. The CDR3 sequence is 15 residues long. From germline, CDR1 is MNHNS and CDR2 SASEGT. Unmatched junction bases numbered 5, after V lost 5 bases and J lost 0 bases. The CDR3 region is CASSSQGAMNTEAFF. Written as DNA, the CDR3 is TGTGCCAGCAGTTCCCAGGGGGCCATGAACACTGAAGCTTTCTTT.